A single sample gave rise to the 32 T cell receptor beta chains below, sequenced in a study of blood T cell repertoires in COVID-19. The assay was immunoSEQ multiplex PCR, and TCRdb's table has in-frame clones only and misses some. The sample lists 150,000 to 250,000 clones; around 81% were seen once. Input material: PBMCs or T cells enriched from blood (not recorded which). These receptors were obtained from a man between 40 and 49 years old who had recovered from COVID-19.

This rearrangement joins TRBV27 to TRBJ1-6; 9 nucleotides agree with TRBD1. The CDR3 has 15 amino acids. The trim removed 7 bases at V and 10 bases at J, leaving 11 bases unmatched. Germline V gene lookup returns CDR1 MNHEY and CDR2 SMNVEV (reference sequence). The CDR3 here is CASTRTGTGLSPLHF. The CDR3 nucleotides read TGTGCCAGCACTCGGACCGGGACAGGGTTATCACCCCTCCACTTT.

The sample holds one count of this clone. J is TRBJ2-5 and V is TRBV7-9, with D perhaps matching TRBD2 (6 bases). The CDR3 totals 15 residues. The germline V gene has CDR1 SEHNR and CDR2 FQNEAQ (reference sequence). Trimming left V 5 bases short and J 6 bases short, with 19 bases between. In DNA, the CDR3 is TGTGCCAGCAGCACCCAAACCGGGACTCTTCAGACCCAGTACTTC. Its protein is CASSTQTGTLQTQYF.

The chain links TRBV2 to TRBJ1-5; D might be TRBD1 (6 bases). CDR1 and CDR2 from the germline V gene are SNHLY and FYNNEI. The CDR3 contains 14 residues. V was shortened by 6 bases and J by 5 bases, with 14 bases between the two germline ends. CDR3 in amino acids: CASSPGQNYQPQHF. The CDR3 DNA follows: TGTGCCAGCAGCCCGGGACAAAACTATCAGCCCCAGCATTTT.

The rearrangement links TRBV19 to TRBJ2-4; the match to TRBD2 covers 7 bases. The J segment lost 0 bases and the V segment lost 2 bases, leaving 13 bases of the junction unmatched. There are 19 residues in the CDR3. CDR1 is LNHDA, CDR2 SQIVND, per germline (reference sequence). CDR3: CASSIMSGRGPLAKNIQYF. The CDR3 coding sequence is TGTGCCAGTAGTATAATGAGTGGGAGGGGACCCTTAGCCAAAAACATTCAGTACTTC.

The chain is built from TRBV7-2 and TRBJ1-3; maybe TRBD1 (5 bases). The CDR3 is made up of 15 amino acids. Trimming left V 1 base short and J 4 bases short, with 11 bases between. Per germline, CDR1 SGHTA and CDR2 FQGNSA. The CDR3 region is CASSLERGSGNTIYF. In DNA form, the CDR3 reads TGTGCCAGCAGCTTAGAGCGGGGCTCAGGAAACACCATATATTTT.

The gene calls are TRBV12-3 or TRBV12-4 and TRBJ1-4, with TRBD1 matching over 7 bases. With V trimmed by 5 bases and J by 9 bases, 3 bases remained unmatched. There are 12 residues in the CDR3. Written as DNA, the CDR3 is TGTGCCAGCAGTCCACAGGGGAAAAAACTGTTTTTT. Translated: CASSPQGKKLFF.

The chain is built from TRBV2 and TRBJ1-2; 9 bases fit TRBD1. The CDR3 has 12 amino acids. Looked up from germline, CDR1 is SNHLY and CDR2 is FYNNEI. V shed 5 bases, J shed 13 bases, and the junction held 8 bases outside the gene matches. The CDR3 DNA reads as TGTGCCAGCAGTCCCCGACAGGGGGTAGGCACCTTC. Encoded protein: CASSPRQGVGTF.

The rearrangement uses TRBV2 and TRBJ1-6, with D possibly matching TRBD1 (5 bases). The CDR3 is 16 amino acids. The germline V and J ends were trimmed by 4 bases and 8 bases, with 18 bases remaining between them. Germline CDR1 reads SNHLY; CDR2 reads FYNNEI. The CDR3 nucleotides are TGTGCCAGCAGTGTCTCCGGGGGAGTAGGATATTCACCCCTCCACTTT. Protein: CASSVSGGVGYSPLHF.

This chain's CDR3 is CATSRVTGGEVAFF. The CDR3 nucleotides are TGTGCCACCAGCAGAGTTACAGGGGGGGAAGTGGCTTTCTTT. This chain uses TRBV15 with TRBJ1-1, with 8 bases matching TRBD1. The V segment lost 1 base and the J segment 11 bases; nucleotides outside the gene matches: 9. The CDR3 spans 14 residues. Germline CDR1 is LNHNV and CDR2 is YYDKDF (reference sequence).

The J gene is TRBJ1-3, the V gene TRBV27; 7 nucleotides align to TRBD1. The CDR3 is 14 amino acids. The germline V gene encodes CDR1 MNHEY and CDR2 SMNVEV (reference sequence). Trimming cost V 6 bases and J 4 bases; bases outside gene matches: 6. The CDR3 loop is CASSGLTGGNTIYF. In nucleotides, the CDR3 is TGTGCCAGCAGCGGACTGACAGGGGGAAACACCATATATTTT.

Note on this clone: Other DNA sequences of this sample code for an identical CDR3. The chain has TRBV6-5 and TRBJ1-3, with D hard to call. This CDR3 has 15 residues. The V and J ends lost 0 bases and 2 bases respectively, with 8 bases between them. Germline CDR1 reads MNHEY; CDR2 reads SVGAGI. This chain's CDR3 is CASSYSVGAGNTIYF. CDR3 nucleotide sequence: TGTGCCAGCAGTTACTCGGTGGGAGCTGGAAACACCATATATTTT.

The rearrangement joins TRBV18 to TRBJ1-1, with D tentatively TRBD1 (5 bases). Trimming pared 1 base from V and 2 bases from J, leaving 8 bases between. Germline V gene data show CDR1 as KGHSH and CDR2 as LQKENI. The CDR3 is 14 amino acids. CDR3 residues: CASSPQGRNTEAFF. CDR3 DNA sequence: TGTGCCAGCTCACCACAGGGGCGAAACACTGAAGCTTTCTTT.

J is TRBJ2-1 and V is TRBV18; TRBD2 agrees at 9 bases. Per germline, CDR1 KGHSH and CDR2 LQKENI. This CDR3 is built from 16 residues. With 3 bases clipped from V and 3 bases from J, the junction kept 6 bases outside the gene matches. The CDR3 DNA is TGTGCCAGCTCACCCCTTAGCGGGGGCCGCTACAATGAGCAGTTCTTC. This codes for CASSPLSGGRYNEQFF.

CDR3 sequence (DNA): TGTGCCAGCAGTAGCACGGGAGTGGGCGAGCAGTACTTC. It translates to CASSSTGVGEQYF. The chain uses TRBV12-3 or TRBV12-4 and TRBJ2-7; weak D call: TRBD2 (6 bases). Trimming left V 5 bases short and J 6 bases short, with 14 bases between. The CDR3 covers 13 residues.

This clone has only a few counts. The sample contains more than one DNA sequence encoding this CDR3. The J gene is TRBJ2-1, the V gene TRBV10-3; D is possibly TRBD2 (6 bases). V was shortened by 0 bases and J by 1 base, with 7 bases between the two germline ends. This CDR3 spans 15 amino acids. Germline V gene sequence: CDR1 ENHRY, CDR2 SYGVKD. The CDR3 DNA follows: TGTGCCATCAGTGAGTCGGGGGGATCCTACAATGAGCAGTTCTTC. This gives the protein CAISESGGSYNEQFF.

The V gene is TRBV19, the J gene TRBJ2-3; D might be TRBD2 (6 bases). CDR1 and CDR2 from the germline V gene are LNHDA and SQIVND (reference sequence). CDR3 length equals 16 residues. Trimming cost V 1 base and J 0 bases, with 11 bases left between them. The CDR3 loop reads CASSIVAGSSTDTQYF. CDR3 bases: TGTGCCAGTAGTATAGTTGCGGGGAGCAGCACAGATACGCAGTATTTT.

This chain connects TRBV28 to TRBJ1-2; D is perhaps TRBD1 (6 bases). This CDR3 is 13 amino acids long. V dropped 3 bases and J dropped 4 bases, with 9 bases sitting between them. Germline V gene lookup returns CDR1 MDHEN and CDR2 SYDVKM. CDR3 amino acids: CASSFDRTYGYTF. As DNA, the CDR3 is TGTGCCAGCAGTTTTGACAGGACCTATGGCTACACCTTC.

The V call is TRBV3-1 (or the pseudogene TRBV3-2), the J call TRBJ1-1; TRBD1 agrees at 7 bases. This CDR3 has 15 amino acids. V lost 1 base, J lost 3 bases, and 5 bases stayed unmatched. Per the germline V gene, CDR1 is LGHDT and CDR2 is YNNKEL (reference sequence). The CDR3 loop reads CASSQVGGADTEAFF. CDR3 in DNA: TGTGCCAGCAGCCAAGTAGGGGGCGCGGACACTGAAGCTTTCTTT.

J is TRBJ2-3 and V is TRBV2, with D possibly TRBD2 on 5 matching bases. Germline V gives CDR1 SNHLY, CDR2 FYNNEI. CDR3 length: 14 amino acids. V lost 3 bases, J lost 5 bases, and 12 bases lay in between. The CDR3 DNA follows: TGTGCCAGCAGTGATACCCGGACTGTAGATACGCAGTATTTT. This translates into CASSDTRTVDTQYF.

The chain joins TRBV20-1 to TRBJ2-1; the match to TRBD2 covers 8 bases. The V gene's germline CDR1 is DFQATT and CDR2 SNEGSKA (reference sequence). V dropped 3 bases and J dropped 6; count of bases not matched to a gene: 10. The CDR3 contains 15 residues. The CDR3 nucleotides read TGCAGTGCTAGTAGAGGCGGGGGGATACGCAATGAGCAGTTCTTC. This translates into CSASRGGGIRNEQFF.

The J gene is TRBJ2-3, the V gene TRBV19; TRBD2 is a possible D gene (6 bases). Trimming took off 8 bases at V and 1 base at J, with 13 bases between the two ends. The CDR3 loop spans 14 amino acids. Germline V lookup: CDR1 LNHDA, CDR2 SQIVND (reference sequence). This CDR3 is CASRNGGGTDTQYF. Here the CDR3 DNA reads TGTGCCAGTCGGAACGGGGGAGGCACAGATACGCAGTATTTT.

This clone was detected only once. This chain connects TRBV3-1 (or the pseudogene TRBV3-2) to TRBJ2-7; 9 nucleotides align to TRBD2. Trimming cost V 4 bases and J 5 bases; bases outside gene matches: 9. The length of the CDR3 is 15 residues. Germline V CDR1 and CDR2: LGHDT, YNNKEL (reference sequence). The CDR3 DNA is TGTGCCAGCAGCCCCCCAGCGGGGGGAGTCCACGAGCAGTACTTC. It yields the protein CASSPPAGGVHEQYF.

CDR3 nucleotide sequence: TGTGCCAGCAGCGGCCGGGCGGGTACGGGCGGCTACACCTTC. The encoded protein is CASSGRAGTGGYTF. The chain carries TRBV7-9 and TRBJ1-2; D gene unclear. Germline-derived CDR1 and CDR2 are SEHNR and FQNEAQ (reference sequence). The CDR3 consists of 14 residues. The V and J ends lost 5 bases and 8 bases respectively, with 18 bases between them.

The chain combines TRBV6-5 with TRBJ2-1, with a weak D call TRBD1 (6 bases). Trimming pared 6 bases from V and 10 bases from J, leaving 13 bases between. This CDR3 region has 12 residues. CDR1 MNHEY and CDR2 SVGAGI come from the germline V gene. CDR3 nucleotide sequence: TGTGCCAGCAGCCGAGGAAGGGGGGAGCAGTTCTTC. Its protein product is CASSRGRGEQFF.

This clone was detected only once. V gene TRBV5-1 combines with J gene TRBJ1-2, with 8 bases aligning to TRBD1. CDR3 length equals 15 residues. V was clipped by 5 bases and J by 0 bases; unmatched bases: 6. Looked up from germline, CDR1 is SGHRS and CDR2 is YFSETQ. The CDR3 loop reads CASRAGGPPNYGYTF. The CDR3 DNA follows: TGCGCCAGCAGAGCAGGGGGCCCTCCTAACTATGGCTACACCTTC.

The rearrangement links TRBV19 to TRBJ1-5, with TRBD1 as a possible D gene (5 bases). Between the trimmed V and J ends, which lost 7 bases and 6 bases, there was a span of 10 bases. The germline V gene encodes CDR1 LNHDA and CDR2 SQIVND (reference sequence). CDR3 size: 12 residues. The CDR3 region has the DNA TGTGCCAGTAATTGGGGGGGTCAGCCCCAGCATTTT. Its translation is CASNWGGQPQHF.

DNA of the CDR3: TGTGCCAGCAGACCTCCGGTACAAAGGGGTGGCTACACCTTC. Amino acids: CASRPPVQRGGYTF. This chain connects TRBV6-5 to TRBJ1-2, with D possibly being TRBD1 (5 bases). V gave up 6 bases and J gave up 7 bases, with 18 bases separating them. The CDR3 consists of 14 residues. Germline assignment: CDR1 MNHEY and CDR2 SVGAGI.

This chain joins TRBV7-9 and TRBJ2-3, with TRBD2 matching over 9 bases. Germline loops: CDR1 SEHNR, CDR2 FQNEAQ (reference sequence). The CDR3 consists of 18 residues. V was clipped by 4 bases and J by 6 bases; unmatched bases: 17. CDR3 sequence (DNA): TGTGCCAGCAGCTCTCCGACTAGCGGAACAGCACCCATGGATACGCAGTATTTT. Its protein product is CASSSPTSGTAPMDTQYF.

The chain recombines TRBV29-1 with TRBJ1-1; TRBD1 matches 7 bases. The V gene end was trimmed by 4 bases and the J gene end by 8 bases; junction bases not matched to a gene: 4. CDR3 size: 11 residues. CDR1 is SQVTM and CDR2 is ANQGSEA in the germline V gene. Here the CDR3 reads CSVVTGAEAFF. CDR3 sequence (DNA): TGCAGCGTTGTTACAGGGGCAGAAGCTTTCTTT.

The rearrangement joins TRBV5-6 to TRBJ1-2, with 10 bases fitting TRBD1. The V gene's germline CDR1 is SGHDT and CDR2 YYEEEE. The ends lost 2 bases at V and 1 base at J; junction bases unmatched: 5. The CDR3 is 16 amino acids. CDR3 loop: CASSLTGQGLNYGYTF. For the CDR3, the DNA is TGTGCCAGCAGCTTAACGGGACAGGGGCTTAACTATGGCTACACCTTC.

The CDR3 DNA reads as TGCAGCGTTGAAGAGCTGGCGGGCGGTGAAGCTTTCTTT. Protein: CSVEELAGGEAFF. The chain carries TRBV29-1 and TRBJ1-1, with D uncertain. V shed 0 bases and J shed 7 bases, with 12 bases lying between them. Per germline, CDR1 SQVTM and CDR2 ANQGSEA. The CDR3 is 13 residues long.

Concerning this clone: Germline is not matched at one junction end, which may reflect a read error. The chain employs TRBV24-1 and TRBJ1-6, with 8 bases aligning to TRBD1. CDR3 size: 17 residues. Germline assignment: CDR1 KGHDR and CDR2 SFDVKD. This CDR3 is CAPRRTGLVSYNSPLHF. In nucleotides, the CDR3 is TGTGCCCCCAGGCGGACAGGGCTTGTATCCTATAATTCACCCCTCCACTTT.